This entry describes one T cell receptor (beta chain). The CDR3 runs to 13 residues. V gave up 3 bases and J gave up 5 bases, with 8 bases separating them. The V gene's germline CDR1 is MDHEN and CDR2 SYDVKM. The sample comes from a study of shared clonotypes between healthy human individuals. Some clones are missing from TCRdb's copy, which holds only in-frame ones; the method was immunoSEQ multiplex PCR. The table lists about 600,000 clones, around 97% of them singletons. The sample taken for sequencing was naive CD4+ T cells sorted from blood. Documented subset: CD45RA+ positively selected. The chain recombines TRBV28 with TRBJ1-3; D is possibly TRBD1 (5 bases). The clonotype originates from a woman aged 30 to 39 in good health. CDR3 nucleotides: TGTGCCAGCAGTTTGGGGCTTAGAAACACCATATATTTT. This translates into CASSLGLRNTIYF.